This TCR beta chain was sequenced for a study of blood T cells in healthy people across ages. This clonotype was seen only a few times. With a J-beta primer mix and a sample-barcoded 5' primer, a second PCR ran about 6 to 11 cycles. TCRdb redid the calling of the 5' RACE reads with MiXCR, one entry per CDR3 protein. Of fewer than 1.5 million distinct CDR3 sequences listed, 42% are singletons. The clonotype comes from a woman under 30 in good health. Sequenced material: blood.

The CDR3 region is CASSRTGPNEQFF. CDR3 DNA sequence: TGTGCCAGCAGCCGAACCGGTCCGAATGAGCAGTTCTTC. The rearrangement links TRBV14 to TRBJ2-1; D unclear. V was trimmed by 4 bases and J by 7 bases, leaving 11 bases between them. Germline V gene data show CDR1 as SGHDN and CDR2 as FVKESK. The CDR3 has 13 residues.